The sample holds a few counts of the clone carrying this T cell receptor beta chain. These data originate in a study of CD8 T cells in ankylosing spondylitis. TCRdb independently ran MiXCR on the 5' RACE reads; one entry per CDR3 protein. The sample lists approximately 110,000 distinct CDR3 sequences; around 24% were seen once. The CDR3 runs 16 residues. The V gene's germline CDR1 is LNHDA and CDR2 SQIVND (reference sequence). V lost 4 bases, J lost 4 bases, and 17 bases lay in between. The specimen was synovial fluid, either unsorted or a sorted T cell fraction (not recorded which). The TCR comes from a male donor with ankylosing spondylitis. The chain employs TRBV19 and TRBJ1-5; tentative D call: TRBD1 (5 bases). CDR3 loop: CASSRLRGAGNQPQHF. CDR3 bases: TGTGCCAGTAGTAGACTTCGGGGCGCGGGTAATCAGCCCCAGCATTTT.